Below are 16 T cell receptor beta chains sequenced from a single sample in a study of cytotoxic CD8 clonotypes in ibrutinib-treated CLL. Generated by immunoSEQ multiplex PCR, the TCRdb table keeps only in-frame clones and is missing some. The sample yields about 72,000 clones, about 64% seen once. The specimen was PBMCs, collected after 12 months of ibrutinib treatment. The receptors stem from a human donor with chronic lymphocytic leukemia.

The chain uses TRBV27 and TRBJ2-1; 11 nucleotides agree with TRBD2. This CDR3 is 15 amino acids long. Unmatched junction bases numbered 5, after V lost 6 bases and J lost 4 bases. The germline V gene encodes CDR1 MNHEY and CDR2 SMNVEV (reference sequence). CDR3 sequence (DNA): TGTGCCAGCAGCCTCCGACTAGCGGGGTACAATGAGCAGTTCTTC. It is translated as CASSLRLAGYNEQFF.

The chain is built from TRBV25-1 and TRBJ2-7; 7 bases are shared with TRBD1. The length of the CDR3 is 14 residues. Germline CDR1 MGHDK, CDR2 SYGVNS. J lost 0 bases, V lost 6 bases, and 5 bases had no gene match. The chain's CDR3 is CASSRTGNSYEQYF. CDR3 DNA: TGTGCCAGCAGCCGGACAGGAAACTCCTACGAGCAGTACTTC.

In this sample, this clone turned up a few times. The genes are TRBV19 and TRBJ1-2, with 9 nucleotides matching TRBD1. The CDR3 is 15 amino acids. After removal of 5 bases from V and 4 bases from J, the junction contained 8 bases not matched to a gene. The germline CDR1 and CDR2 sequences are LNHDA and SQIVND (reference sequence). The CDR3 protein is CASSPAGTGLYGYTF. CDR3 bases: TGTGCCAGTAGTCCCGCAGGGACAGGGCTCTATGGCTACACCTTC.

This chain links TRBV27 with TRBJ2-4; 10 bases are a match to TRBD2. The V gene's germline CDR1 is MNHEY and CDR2 SMNVEV (reference sequence). This CDR3 has 16 amino acids. Unmatched junction bases numbered 6, after V lost 3 bases and J lost 4 bases. The CDR3 sequence: CASSFEASGGKNIQYF. The CDR3 DNA reads TGTGCCAGCAGTTTCGAAGCTAGCGGGGGAAAAAACATTCAGTACTTC.

The V gene is TRBV29-1, the J gene TRBJ1-1; possibly TRBD1 for D (6 bases). There are 13 residues in the CDR3. CDR1 and CDR2 from the germline V gene are SQVTM and ANQGSEA. Trimming shortened V by 5 bases and J by 1 base, and 11 bases separated the two germline ends. The CDR3 DNA reads as TGCAGCGTTACAGGACAGCCGAACACTGAAGCTTTCTTT. Protein: CSVTGQPNTEAFF.

Written as DNA, the CDR3 is TGTGCCAGCAGCCGAGGACAGGGATCGTCCTACGAGCAGTACTTC. Protein product: CASSRGQGSSYEQYF. This rearrangement joins TRBV6-5 to TRBJ2-7, with TRBD1 matching 8 bases. The CDR3 extends over 15 amino acids. The V and J ends lost 6 bases and 1 base, in that order; junction bases with no gene match: 8. Germline lookup yields CDR1 MNHEY and CDR2 SVGAGI.

The V call is TRBV6-5, the J call TRBJ1-5; D ambiguous. The germline V gene encodes CDR1 MNHEY and CDR2 SVGAGI. The germline V and J ends were trimmed by 6 bases and 2 bases, with 11 bases remaining between them. This CDR3 spans 14 amino acids. The CDR3 sequence is CASSRVRGNQPQHF. CDR3 nucleotide sequence: TGTGCCAGCAGCCGGGTCCGAGGCAATCAGCCCCAGCATTTT.

The CDR3 here is CASSLKAGKSSYNSPLHF. The CDR3 DNA reads as TGTGCCAGCAGCTTAAAGGCCGGCAAGAGCTCCTATAATTCACCCCTCCACTTT. The chain recombines TRBV7-6 with TRBJ1-6; D is uncertain. Germline values: CDR1 SGHVS, CDR2 FNYEAQ. V shed 2 bases and J shed 0 bases, with 14 bases lying between them. This CDR3 has 18 residues.

For the CDR3, the DNA is TGTGCCAGCAAAATAGGGACTAGCGGGGGGCCTAGGTCCGGGTCGCAGTATTTT. Translation gives CASKIGTSGGPRSGSQYF. This chain connects TRBV28 to TRBJ2-3; 15 bases map to TRBD2. Per germline, CDR1 MDHEN and CDR2 SYDVKM. The CDR3 totals 18 residues. V gave up 7 bases and J gave up 10 bases; unmatched junction bases: 18.

DNA for the CDR3: TGTGCCAGCAGCTCGCCGGACAGGGTAAATGAAAAACTGTTTTTT. Its translation is CASSSPDRVNEKLFF. This chain joins TRBV7-2 and TRBJ1-4; 8 bases match TRBD1. The CDR3 is 15 amino acids. V gave up 4 bases and J gave up 5 bases; unmatched junction bases: 6. Germline values: CDR1 SGHTA, CDR2 FQGNSA.

This clone appeared once. The chain joins TRBV6-5 to TRBJ2-7, with D possibly TRBD1 on 6 matching bases. Per germline, CDR1 MNHEY and CDR2 SVGAGI. The CDR3 is 13 amino acids. Trimming cost V 4 bases and J 3 bases, with 10 bases left between them. CDR3 residues: CASSSRGFYEQYF. The CDR3 coding sequence is TGTGCCAGCAGTTCGAGGGGGTTCTACGAGCAGTACTTC.

The chain carries TRBV27 and TRBJ1-1, with TRBD1 matching over 10 bases. The CDR3 runs to 15 residues. Germline V gives CDR1 MNHEY, CDR2 SMNVEV (reference sequence). V lost 4 bases and J lost 5; bases outside the gene matches: 7. This chain's CDR3 is CASSYPGTGVTEAFF. CDR3 bases: TGTGCCAGCAGTTACCCTGGGACAGGGGTAACTGAAGCTTTCTTT.

The V gene is TRBV6-1, the J gene TRBJ2-7; a weak D match, TRBD1 (6 bases). This CDR3 spans 14 amino acids. Germline CDR1 MNHNS, CDR2 SASEGT. The V gene lost 1 base and the J gene lost 2 bases, with 9 bases spanning the gap. CDR3 protein: CASSEGRQAYEQYF. The CDR3 coding sequence is TGTGCCAGCAGTGAAGGTAGACAGGCCTACGAGCAGTACTTC.

The chain combines TRBV29-1 with TRBJ1-2, with 8 bases that match TRBD1. The germline V gene has CDR1 SQVTM and CDR2 ANQGSEA. This CDR3 is built from 18 residues. With V trimmed by 3 bases and J by 8 bases, 23 bases remained unmatched. The CDR3 reads CSVEIVSGQGTPRVGYTF. CDR3 nucleotide sequence: TGCAGCGTTGAGATTGTGTCAGGACAGGGAACCCCCAGGGTAGGCTACACCTTC.

A few counts support this clone. CDR3 DNA sequence: TGTGCCACCAGCAGAGGAGCTGCTATAGGCTACACCTTC. Translation: CATSRGAAIGYTF. This chain uses TRBV15 with TRBJ1-2; D is uncertain. Looked up from germline, CDR1 is LNHNV and CDR2 is YYDKDF (reference sequence). CDR3 length equals 13 residues. Trimming left V 1 base short and J 8 bases short, with 11 bases between. Full variable domain (outside the CDR3, taken from reference TRBV15 and TRBJ1-2): DAMVIQNPRYQVTQFGKPVTLSCSQTLNHNVMYWYQQKSSQAPKLLFHYYDKDFNNEADTPDNFQSRRPNTSFCFLDIRSPGLGDTAMYLCATSRGAAIGYTFGSGTRLTVV.

This clone was counted between two and nine times. The chain couples TRBV6-6 to TRBJ1-1, with TRBD1 identical over 7 bases. From germline, CDR1 is MNHNY and CDR2 SVGAGI (reference sequence). The junction had 10 bases not matched to a gene; V was cut back by 4 bases and J by 5 bases. The CDR3 extends over 15 amino acids. The CDR3 region has the DNA TGTGCCAGCAGTTCGCCAGCACAGGGGTGGACTGAAGCTTTCTTT. This gives the protein CASSSPAQGWTEAFF.